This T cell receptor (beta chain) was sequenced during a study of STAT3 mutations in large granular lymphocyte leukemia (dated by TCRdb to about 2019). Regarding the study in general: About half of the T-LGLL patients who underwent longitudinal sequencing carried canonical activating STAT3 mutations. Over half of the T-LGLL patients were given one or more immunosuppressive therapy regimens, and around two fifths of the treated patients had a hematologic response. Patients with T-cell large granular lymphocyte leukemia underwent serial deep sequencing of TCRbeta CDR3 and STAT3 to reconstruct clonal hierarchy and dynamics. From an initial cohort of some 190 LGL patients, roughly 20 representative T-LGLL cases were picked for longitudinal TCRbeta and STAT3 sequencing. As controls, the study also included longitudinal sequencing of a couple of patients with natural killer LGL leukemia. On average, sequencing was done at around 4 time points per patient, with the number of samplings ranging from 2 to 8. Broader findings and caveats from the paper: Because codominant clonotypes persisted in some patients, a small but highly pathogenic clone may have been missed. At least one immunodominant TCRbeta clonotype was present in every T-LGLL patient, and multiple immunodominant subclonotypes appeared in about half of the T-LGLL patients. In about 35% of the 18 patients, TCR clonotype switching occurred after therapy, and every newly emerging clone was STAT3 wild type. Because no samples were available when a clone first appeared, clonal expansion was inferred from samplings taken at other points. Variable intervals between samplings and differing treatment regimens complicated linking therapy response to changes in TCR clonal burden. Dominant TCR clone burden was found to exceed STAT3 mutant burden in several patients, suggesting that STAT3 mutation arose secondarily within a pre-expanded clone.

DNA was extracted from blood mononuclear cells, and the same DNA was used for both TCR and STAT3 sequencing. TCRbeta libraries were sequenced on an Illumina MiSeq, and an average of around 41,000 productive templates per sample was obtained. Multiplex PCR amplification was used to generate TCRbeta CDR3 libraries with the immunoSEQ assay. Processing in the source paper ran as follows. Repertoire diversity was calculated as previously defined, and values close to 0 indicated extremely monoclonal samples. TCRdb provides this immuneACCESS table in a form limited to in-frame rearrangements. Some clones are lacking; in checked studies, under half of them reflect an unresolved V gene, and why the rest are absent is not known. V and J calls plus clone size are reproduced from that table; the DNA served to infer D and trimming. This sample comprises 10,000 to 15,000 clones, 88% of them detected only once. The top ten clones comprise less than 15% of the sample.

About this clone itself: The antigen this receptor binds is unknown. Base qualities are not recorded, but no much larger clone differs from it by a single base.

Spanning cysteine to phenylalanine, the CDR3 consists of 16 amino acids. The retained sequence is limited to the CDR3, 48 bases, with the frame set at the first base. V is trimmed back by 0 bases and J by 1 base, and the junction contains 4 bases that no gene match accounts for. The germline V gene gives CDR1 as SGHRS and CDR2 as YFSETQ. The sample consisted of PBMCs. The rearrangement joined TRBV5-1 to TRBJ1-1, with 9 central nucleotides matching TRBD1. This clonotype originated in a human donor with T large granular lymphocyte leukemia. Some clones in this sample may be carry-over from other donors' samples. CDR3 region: CASSLAPQGANTEAFF. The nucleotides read TGCGCCAGCAGCTTGGCGCCACAGGGGGCGAACACTGAAGCTTTCTTT.